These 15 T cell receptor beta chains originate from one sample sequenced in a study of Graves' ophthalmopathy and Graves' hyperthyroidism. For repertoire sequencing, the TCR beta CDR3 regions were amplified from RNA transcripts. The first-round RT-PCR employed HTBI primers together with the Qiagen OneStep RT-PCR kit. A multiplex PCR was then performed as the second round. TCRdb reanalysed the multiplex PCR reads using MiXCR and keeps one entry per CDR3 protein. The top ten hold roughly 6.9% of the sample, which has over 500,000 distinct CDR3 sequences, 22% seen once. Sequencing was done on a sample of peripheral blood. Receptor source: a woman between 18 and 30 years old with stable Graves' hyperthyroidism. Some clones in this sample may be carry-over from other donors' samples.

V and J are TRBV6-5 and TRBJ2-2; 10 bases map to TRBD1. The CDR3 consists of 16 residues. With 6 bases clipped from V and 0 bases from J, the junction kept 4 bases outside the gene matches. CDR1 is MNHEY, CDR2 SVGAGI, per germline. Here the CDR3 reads CASRLGQGANTGELFF. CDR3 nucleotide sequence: TGTGCCAGCAGACTCGGACAGGGGGCGAACACCGGGGAGCTGTTTTTT.

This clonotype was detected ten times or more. The chain's CDR3 is CSARDLQGAQDGYTF. The DNA for the CDR3 is TGCAGTGCTAGAGATCTTCAGGGGGCGCAGGATGGCTACACCTTC. The chain uses TRBV20-1 and TRBJ1-2; the match to TRBD1 covers 8 bases. V dropped 0 bases and J dropped 6; count of bases not matched to a gene: 9. CDR1 is DFQATT and CDR2 is SNEGSKA in the germline V gene (reference sequence). The CDR3 length is 15 residues.

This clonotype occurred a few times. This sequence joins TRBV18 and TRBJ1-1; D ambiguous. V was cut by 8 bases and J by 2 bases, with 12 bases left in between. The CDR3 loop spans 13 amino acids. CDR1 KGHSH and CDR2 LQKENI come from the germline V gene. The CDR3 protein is CASVVLVNTEAFF. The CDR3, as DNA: TGTGCCAGCGTCGTTTTGGTTAACACTGAAGCTTTCTTT.

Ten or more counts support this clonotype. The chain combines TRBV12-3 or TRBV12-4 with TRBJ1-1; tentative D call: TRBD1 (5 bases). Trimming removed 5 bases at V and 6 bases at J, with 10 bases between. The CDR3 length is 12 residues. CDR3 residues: CASSPGSPEAFF. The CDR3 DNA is TGTGCCAGCAGTCCAGGGTCCCCTGAAGCTTTCTTT.

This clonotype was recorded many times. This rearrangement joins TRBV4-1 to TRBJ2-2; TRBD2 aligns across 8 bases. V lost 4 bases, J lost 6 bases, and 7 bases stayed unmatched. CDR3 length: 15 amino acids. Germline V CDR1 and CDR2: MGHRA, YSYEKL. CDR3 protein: CASSPGLALSGELFF. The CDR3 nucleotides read TGCGCCAGCAGCCCAGGACTAGCCTTATCCGGGGAGCTGTTTTTT.

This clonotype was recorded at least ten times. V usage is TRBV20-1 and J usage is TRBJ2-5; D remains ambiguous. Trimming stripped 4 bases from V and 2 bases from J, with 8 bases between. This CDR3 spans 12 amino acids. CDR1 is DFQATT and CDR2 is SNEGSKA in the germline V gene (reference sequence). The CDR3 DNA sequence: TGCAGTGCTAAGGCCGGTCAAGAGACCCAGTACTTC. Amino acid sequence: CSAKAGQETQYF.

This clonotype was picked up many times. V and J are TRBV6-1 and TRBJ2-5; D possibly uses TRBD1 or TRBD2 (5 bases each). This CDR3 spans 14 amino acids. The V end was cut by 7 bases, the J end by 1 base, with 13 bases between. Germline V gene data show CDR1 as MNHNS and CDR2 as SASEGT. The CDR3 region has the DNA TGTGCCAGCAATCCGGGACGGAGCCAAGAGACCCAGTACTTC. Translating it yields CASNPGRSQETQYF.

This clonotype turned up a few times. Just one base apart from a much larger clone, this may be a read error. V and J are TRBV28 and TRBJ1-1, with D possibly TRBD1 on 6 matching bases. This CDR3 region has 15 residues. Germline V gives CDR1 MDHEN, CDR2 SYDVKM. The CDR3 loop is CASSSLDSEDTEACF. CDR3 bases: TGTGCCAGCAGCTCCCTGGACAGCGAGGACACTGAAGCTTGCTTT.

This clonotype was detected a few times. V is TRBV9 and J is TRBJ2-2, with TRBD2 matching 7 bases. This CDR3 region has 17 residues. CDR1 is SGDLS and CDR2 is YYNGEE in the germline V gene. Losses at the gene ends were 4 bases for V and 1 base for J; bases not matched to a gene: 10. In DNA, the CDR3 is TGTGCCAGCAGCATGCCGCAAGCGGGGCTGAACACCGGGGAGCTGTTTTTT. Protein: CASSMPQAGLNTGELFF. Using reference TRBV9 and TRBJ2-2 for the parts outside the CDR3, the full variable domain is DSGVTQTPKHLITATGQRVTLRCSPRSGDLSVYWYQQSLDQGLQFLIQYYNGEERAKGNILERFSAQQFPDLHSELNLSSLELGDSALYFCASSMPQAGLNTGELFFGEGSRLTVL.

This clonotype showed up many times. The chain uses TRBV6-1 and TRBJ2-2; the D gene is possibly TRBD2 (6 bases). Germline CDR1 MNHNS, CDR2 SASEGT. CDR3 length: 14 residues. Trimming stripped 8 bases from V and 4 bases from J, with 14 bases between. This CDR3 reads CASSSGTSTGELFF. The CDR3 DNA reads TGTGCCAGCTCTTCCGGGACTTCCACCGGGGAGCTGTTTTTT.

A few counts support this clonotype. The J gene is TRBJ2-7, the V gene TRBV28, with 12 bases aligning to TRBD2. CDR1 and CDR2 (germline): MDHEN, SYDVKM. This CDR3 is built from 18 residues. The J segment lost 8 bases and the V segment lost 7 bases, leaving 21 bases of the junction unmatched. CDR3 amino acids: CASTPQASGRAGPRKQYF. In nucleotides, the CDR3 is TGTGCCAGCACCCCCCAGGCTAGCGGGAGGGCCGGACCTCGTAAGCAGTACTTC.

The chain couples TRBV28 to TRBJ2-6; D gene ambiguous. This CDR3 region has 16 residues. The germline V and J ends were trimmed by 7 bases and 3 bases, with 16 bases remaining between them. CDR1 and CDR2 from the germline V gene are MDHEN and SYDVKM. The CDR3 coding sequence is TGTGCCAGCAAGACGATAAAAGGCCTTGGGGCCAACGTCCTGACTTTC. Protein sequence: CASKTIKGLGANVLTF.

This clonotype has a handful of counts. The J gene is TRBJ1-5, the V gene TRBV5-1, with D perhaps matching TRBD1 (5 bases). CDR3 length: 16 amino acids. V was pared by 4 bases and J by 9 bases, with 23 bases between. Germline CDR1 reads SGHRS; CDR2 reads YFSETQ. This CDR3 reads CASSPLGQEPGGPQHF. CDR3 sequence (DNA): TGCGCCAGCAGCCCCCTCGGGCAGGAGCCGGGGGGGCCCCAGCATTTT.

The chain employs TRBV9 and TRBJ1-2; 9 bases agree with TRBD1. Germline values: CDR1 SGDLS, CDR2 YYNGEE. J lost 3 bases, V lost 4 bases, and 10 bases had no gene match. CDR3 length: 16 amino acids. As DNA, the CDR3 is TGTGCCAGCAGCTCAAACCGGGACAGGGCTTACTATGGCTACACCTTC. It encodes CASSSNRDRAYYGYTF. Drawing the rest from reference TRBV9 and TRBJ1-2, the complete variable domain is DSGVTQTPKHLITATGQRVTLRCSPRSGDLSVYWYQQSLDQGLQFLIQYYNGEERAKGNILERFSAQQFPDLHSELNLSSLELGDSALYFCASSSNRDRAYYGYTFGSGTRLTVV.

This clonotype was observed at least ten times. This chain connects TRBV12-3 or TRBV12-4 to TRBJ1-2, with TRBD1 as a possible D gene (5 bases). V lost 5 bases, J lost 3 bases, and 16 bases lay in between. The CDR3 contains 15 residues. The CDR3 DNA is TGTGCCAGCAGTCGACGGACAAGGGGTGACTATGGCTACACCTTC. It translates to CASSRRTRGDYGYTF.